The 22 T cell receptor beta chains below all came from one sample that was sequenced in a study of beta chain features in type 1 diabetes. Sequencing targeted expressed TCRB transcripts, as all isolated RNA had been reverse transcribed. Only in-frame clones appear in the TCRdb table, and some are missing; sequencing was by immunoSEQ multiplex PCR. The table includes roughly 500,000 clones, over 10% detected once. The specimen sequenced was naive CD4+ T cells from blood. Every receptor here comes from a woman younger than 30 in good health.

The table lists this clone with a few counts. The chain joins TRBV15 to TRBJ2-5; a possible D gene is TRBD2 (5 bases). V shed 5 bases and J shed 2 bases, with 12 bases lying between them. Germline CDR1 is LNHNV and CDR2 is YYDKDF (reference sequence). CDR3 size: 14 residues. CDR3 region: CATSPRRPQETQYF. The CDR3 region has the DNA TGTGCCACCAGCCCACGGAGGCCTCAAGAGACCCAGTACTTC.

The chain uses TRBV9 and TRBJ2-3, with 8 bases identical to TRBD2. Germline trimming cut 0 bases from V and 6 bases from J; bases unmatched to any gene: 6. Germline CDR1 reads SGDLS; CDR2 reads YYNGEE. The CDR3 consists of 15 residues. Here the CDR3 reads CASSVESGSPDTQYF. The CDR3 DNA reads as TGTGCCAGCAGCGTAGAAAGCGGGAGCCCCGATACGCAGTATTTT.

The J gene is TRBJ2-1, the V gene TRBV7-6; TRBD2 is a possible D gene (5 bases). Between the trimmed V and J ends, which lost 5 bases and 6 bases, there was a span of 14 bases. CDR3 length: 14 amino acids. CDR1 is SGHVS and CDR2 is FNYEAQ in the germline V gene. The CDR3 region is CASSRHASLNEQFF. CDR3 DNA sequence: TGTGCCAGCAGCAGGCATGCTAGCCTCAATGAGCAGTTCTTC.

The chain has TRBV7-2 and TRBJ2-3; 15 bases align to TRBD2. CDR1 is SGHTA, CDR2 FQGNSA, per germline. This CDR3 has 18 amino acids. V lost 2 bases, J lost 2 bases, and 5 bases stayed unmatched. The CDR3 spells CASSLIGTSGGTTDTQYF. The CDR3 DNA follows: TGTGCCAGCAGCTTAATCGGGACTAGCGGGGGGACCACAGATACGCAGTATTTT.

In its sample, this clone was seen a few times. This chain joins TRBV7-2 and TRBJ2-2; 7 bases map to TRBD1. Germline V gives CDR1 SGHTA, CDR2 FQGNSA. V dropped 11 bases and J dropped 3; count of bases not matched to a gene: 9. The CDR3 runs to 14 residues. The CDR3 spells CADRGDRDTGELFF. The CDR3 nucleotides read TGTGCCGACAGAGGGGACAGAGACACCGGGGAGCTGTTTTTT.

As concerns this clone: The junction and the germline gene differ at one end; a read error may be behind it. This rearrangement joins TRBV2 to TRBJ2-4; 8 bases map to TRBD1. Looked up from germline, CDR1 is SNHLY and CDR2 is FYNNEI. The CDR3 has 11 amino acids. CDR3 nucleotides: TGTGCCAGCAGTGAAGGGGGACAGGATCACTTC. The encoded protein is CASSEGGQDHF.

The V call is TRBV28, the J call TRBJ2-3; D is unclear. This CDR3 region has 12 residues. V was pared by 2 bases and J by 6 bases, with 6 bases between. CDR1 is MDHEN and CDR2 is SYDVKM in the germline V gene. As DNA, the CDR3 is TGTGCCAGCAGTTTAGTCGCTGATACGCAGTATTTT. This codes for CASSLVADTQYF.

The chain carries TRBV29-1 and TRBJ2-3; 12 bases are shared with TRBD2. Looked up from germline, CDR1 is SQVTM and CDR2 is ANQGSEA. The trim removed 6 bases at V and 4 bases at J, leaving 8 bases unmatched. The CDR3 extends over 15 amino acids. Here the CDR3 reads CSVPLAGGDPDTQYF. For the CDR3, the DNA is TGCAGCGTCCCGCTAGCGGGAGGGGATCCAGATACGCAGTATTTT.

The table lists this clone with a few counts. The chain links TRBV5-1 to TRBJ2-7; possibly TRBD2 for D (5 bases). The CDR3 spans 16 residues. Germline lookup yields CDR1 SGHRS and CDR2 YFSETQ. The germline V and J ends were trimmed by 1 base and 2 bases, with 16 bases remaining between them. The CDR3 loop reads CASSLYVRTGTYEQYF. CDR3 DNA: TGCGCCAGCAGCTTGTATGTCCGGACGGGAACCTACGAGCAGTACTTC. The full variable domain, completed using reference TRBV5-1 and TRBJ2-7, is KAGVTQTPRYLIKTRGQQVTLSCSPISGHRSVSWYQQTPGQGLQFLFEYFSETQRNKGNFPGRFSGRQFSNSRSEMNVSTLELGDSALYLCASSLYVRTGTYEQYFGPGTRLTVT.

The chain uses TRBV29-1 and TRBJ2-5; D might be TRBD1 (6 bases). This CDR3 is 12 amino acids long. Looked up from germline, CDR1 is SQVTM and CDR2 is ANQGSEA. Trimming removed 4 bases from V and 6 bases from J, with 12 bases in between. The CDR3, as DNA: TGCAGCGTTGTTCTGACAGGACAGACCCAGTACTTC. Translation gives CSVVLTGQTQYF.

The CDR3 loop is CASSSGGWRGEDTQYF. The CDR3 DNA is TGTGCCAGCAGCTCCGGCGGGTGGCGGGGGGAAGATACGCAGTATTTT. This sequence joins TRBV4-2 and TRBJ2-3; 8 bases agree with TRBD2. In germline, CDR1 is LGHNA, CDR2 YNFKEQ. This CDR3 comprises 16 residues. V shed 5 bases, J shed 5 bases, and the junction held 12 bases outside the gene matches.

The CDR3 sequence is CASSPGPRTSSYEQYV. Written as DNA, the CDR3 is TGCGCCAGCAGCCCCGGCCCAAGAACTAGCTCCTACGAGCAGTACGTC. The chain joins TRBV4-1 to TRBJ2-7; D perhaps matches TRBD2 (5 bases). CDR3 length: 16 residues. Trimming took off 4 bases at V and 0 bases at J, with 16 bases between the two ends. Germline-derived CDR1 and CDR2 are MGHRA and YSYEKL.

This chain joins TRBV4-3 and TRBJ2-2, with TRBD2 identical over 7 bases. Trimming at V came to 0 bases and at J to 5 bases, leaving 9 bases not matched to a gene. Germline V lookup: CDR1 LGHNA, CDR2 YSLEER. The CDR3 consists of 17 residues. In DNA form, the CDR3 reads TGCGCCAGCAGCCAAGAACAGCGGGGTCGGCCGACCGGGGAGCTGTTTTTT. This sequence encodes CASSQEQRGRPTGELFF.

The rearrangement joins TRBV2 to TRBJ1-5; D possibly corresponds to TRBD1 (5 bases). V was shortened by 4 bases and J by 4 bases, with 14 bases between the two germline ends. The CDR3 spans 15 residues. Germline loops: CDR1 SNHLY, CDR2 FYNNEI. The CDR3 reads CASSGGGGANQPQHF. The CDR3 coding sequence is TGTGCCAGCAGTGGGGGCGGTGGAGCAAATCAGCCCCAGCATTTT.

The genes are TRBV4-3 and TRBJ2-7; 13 bases match TRBD2. Trimming at V came to 4 bases and at J to 4 bases, leaving 4 bases not matched to a gene. CDR1 is LGHNA, CDR2 YSLEER, per germline. There are 15 residues in the CDR3. CDR3 sequence (DNA): TGCGCCAGCAGCCGGGGACTAGCGGGAAATTACGAGCAGTACTTC. Its translation is CASSRGLAGNYEQYF.

This clone was detected only a few times. The chain couples TRBV4-1 to TRBJ2-7; TRBD1 agrees at 7 bases. Trimming at V came to 5 bases and at J to 7 bases, leaving 8 bases not matched to a gene. Germline V CDR1 and CDR2: MGHRA, YSYEKL. The CDR3 is 13 amino acids. CDR3 sequence: CASSETGLGEQYV. The CDR3 DNA follows: TGCGCCAGCAGCGAGACAGGGTTGGGTGAGCAGTACGTC.

This clone was observed a few times. The chain couples TRBV4-1 to TRBJ1-1; D is possibly TRBD1 (6 bases). The CDR3 contains 14 residues. Germline CDR1 and CDR2: MGHRA and YSYEKL. The V gene lost 6 bases and the J gene lost 11 bases, with 22 bases spanning the gap. CDR3 region: CASSPTGSRWRAFF. CDR3 coding DNA: TGCGCCAGCAGTCCGACAGGAAGTCGCTGGCGGGCTTTCTTT.

V usage is TRBV29-1 and J usage is TRBJ1-5; D is ambiguous. The CDR3 is 12 amino acids. Germline V lookup: CDR1 SQVTM, CDR2 ANQGSEA. V gave up 2 bases and J gave up 5 bases, with 7 bases separating them. CDR3 protein: CSVESTDQPQHF. The CDR3 coding sequence is TGCAGCGTTGAATCGACCGATCAGCCCCAGCATTTT.

The gene calls are TRBV6-5 and TRBJ2-3; D is uncertain. Germline values: CDR1 MNHEY, CDR2 SVGAGI. There are 13 residues in the CDR3. V was shortened by 6 bases and J by 3 bases, with 10 bases between the two germline ends. CDR3 sequence (DNA): TGTGCCAGCAGCCGGGCTAGAACAGATACGCAGTATTTT. Amino acids: CASSRARTDTQYF.

This clone was picked up a small number of times. The chain links TRBV29-1 to TRBJ1-3; D uncertain. Between the trimmed V and J ends, which lost 5 bases and 4 bases, there was a span of 12 bases. Germline-derived CDR1 and CDR2 are SQVTM and ANQGSEA. CDR3 size: 13 residues. CDR3 sequence reads: CSVRRPGGNTIYF. DNA for the CDR3: TGCAGCGTTAGACGCCCGGGGGGAAACACCATATATTTT.

The chain couples TRBV15 to TRBJ2-7, with TRBD1 matching over 7 bases. The CDR3 spans 16 residues. The V segment lost 3 bases and the J segment 0 bases; nucleotides outside the gene matches: 8. Looked up from germline, CDR1 is LNHNV and CDR2 is YYDKDF (reference sequence). The CDR3 region has the DNA TGTGCCACCAGCAGGAGCCCGGGACAGAACTCCTACGAGCAGTACTTC. It yields the protein CATSRSPGQNSYEQYF.

The rearrangement joins TRBV4-3 to TRBJ2-7, with D maybe TRBD1 (6 bases). Trimming removed 4 bases at V and 0 bases at J, with 13 bases between. The CDR3 is 15 amino acids. The germline gives CDR1 LGHNA, CDR2 YSLEER. CDR3 region: CASSPLRDNSYEQYF. CDR3 in DNA: TGCGCCAGCAGCCCCCTTAGGGACAACTCCTACGAGCAGTACTTC.